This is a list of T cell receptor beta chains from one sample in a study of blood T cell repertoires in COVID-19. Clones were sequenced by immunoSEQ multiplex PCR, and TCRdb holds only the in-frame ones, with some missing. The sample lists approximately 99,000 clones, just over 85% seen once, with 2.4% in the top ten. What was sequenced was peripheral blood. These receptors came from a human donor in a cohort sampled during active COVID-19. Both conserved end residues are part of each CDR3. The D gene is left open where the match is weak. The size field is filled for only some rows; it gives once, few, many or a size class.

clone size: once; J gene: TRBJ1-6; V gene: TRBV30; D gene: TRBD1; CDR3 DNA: TGTGCCTGGAGGGACAGGTTAATGACACCCCTCCACTTT; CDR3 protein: CAWRDRLMTPLHF
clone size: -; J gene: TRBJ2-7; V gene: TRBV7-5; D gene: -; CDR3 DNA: TGTGCCAGAAGCTTCCCTCCCCCGGAGGGGCGGGAGAGGTACGAGCAGTACTTC; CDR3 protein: CARSFPPPEGRERYEQYF
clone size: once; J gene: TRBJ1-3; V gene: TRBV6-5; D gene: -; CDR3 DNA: TGTGCCAGCAGTAACAGGGACACCATATATTTT; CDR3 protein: CASSNRDTIYF
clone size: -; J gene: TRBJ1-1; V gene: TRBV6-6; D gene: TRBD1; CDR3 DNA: TGTGCCAGCAGTTTTCTCGGGGACAGGGGCGCTGAAGCTTTCTTT; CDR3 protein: CASSFLGDRGAEAFF
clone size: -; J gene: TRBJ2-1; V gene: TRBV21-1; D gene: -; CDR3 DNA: TGTGCCAGCAGCAAGTCAAAAGGGGGTGAGCAGTTCTTC; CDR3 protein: CASSKSKGGEQFF
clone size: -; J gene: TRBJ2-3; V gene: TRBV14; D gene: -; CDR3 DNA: TGTGCCAGCAGCCCCATGGGGGGAGCTAGCACAGATACGCAGTATTTT; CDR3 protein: CASSPMGGASTDTQYF
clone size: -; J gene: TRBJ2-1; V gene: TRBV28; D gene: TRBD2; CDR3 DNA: TGTGCCAGCAGCCCAGCTTTTGGGCTAGCGGGGGTGGGGACCCACAATGAGCAGTTCTTC; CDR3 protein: CASSPAFGLAGVGTHNEQFF
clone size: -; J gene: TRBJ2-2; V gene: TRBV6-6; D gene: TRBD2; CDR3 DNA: TGTGCCAGCAGTCCAAGGGGGCTAGCGGGAGGAATCGGGGAGCTGTTTTTT; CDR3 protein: CASSPRGLAGGIGELFF
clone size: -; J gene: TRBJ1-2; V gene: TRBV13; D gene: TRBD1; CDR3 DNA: TGTGCCAGCAGCGCCCTAATAACAGGGGCCTATGGCTACACCTTC; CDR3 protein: CASSALITGAYGYTF
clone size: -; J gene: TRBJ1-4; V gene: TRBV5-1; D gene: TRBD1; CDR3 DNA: TGCGCCAGCAGCTCCGGGACAGGTGGTGAAAAACTGTTTTTT; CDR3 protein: CASSSGTGGEKLFF
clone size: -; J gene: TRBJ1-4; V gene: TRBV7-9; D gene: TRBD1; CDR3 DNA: TGTGCCAGCAGCTTACAGGGGGTTGAAAAACTGTTTTTT; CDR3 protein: CASSLQGVEKLFF
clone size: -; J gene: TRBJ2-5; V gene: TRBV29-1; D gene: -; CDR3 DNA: TGCAGCGTGGCGGGACGGTCAAAAGAGACCCAGTACTTC; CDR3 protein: CSVAGRSKETQYF
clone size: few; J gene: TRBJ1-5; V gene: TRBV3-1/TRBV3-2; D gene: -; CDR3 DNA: TGTGCCAGCAGCCCAGATAGGACAGATCCCCAGCATTTT; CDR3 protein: CASSPDRTDPQHF
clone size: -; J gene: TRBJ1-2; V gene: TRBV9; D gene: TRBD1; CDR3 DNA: TGTGCCAGCAGCCCAGTAAGGGGGCGGGGTAACTATGGCTACACCTTC; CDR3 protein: CASSPVRGRGNYGYTF
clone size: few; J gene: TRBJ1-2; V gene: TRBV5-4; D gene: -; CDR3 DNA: TGTGCCAGCAGCTTCGGCAGGGGAGACTATGGCTACACCTTC; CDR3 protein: CASSFGRGDYGYTF
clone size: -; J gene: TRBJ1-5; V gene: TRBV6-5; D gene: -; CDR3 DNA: TGTGCCAGCAGTTACGGGTTTGGGGAGGCTCAGCCCCAGCATTTT; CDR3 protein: CASSYGFGEAQPQHF
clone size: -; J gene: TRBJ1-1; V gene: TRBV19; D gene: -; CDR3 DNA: TGTGCCAGTAGTAGAAGCAGGGAAGCTTTCTTT; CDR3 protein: CASSRSREAFF
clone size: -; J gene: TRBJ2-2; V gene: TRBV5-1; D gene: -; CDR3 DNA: TGCGCCAGCAGTTCGACCGGGGAGCTGTTTTTT; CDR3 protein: CASSSTGELFF
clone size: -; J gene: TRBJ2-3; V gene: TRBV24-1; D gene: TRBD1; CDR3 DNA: TGTGCCACTGAGGGGGCGGACACAGATACGCAGTATTTT; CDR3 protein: CATEGADTDTQYF
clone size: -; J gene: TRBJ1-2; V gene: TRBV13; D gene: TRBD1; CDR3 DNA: TGTGCCAGCAGCACGCGACAGGGAAACTATGGCTACACCTTC; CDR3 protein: CASSTRQGNYGYTF
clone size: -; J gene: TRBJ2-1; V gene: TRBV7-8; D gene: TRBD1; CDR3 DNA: TGTGCCAGCAGCCCCGGGACAGGGGGTTACAATGAGCAGTTCTTC; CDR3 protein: CASSPGTGGYNEQFF
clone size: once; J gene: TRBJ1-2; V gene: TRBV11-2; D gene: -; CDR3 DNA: TGTGCCAGCAGCTTATCTTTGGGGAGTACCTCGAGTGGCTACACCTTC; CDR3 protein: CASSLSLGSTSSGYTF
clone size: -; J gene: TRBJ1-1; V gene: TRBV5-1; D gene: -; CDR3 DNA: TGCGCCAGCAGCTTAACAGGGCTGAACACTGAAGCTTTCTTT; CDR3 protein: CASSLTGLNTEAFF
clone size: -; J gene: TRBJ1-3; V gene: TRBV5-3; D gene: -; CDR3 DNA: TGTGCCAGACCCTCTGGGCAGTCTGGAAACACCATATATTTT; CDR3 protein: CARPSGQSGNTIYF
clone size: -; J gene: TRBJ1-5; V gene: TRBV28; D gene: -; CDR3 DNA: TGTGCCAGCAGCCCCGCCGGGATACTAGGCCTTGCGGCTAGCAATCAGCCCCAGCATTTT; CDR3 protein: CASSPAGILGLAASNQPQHF
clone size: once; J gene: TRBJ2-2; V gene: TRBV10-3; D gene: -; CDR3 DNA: TGTGCCATCAGTGGTACAGACCTTGCCACCGGGGAGCTGTTTTTT; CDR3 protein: CAISGTDLATGELFF
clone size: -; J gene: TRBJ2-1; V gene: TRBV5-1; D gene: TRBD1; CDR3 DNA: TGCGCCAGCAGCCCGGGACAGGGAAGCTCCTACAATGAGCAGTTCTTC; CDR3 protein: CASSPGQGSSYNEQFF
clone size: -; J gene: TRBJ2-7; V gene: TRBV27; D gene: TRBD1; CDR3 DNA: TGTGCCAGCAGTTCGGGACAGGGGGCAAACTTTTACGAGCAGTACTTC; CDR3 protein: CASSSGQGANFYEQYF
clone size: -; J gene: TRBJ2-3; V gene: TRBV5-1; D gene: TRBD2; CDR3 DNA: TGCGCCAGCAGCTTGGGGACTAGCGGGAGGACCGGCATGGATACGCAGTATTTT; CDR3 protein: CASSLGTSGRTGMDTQYF
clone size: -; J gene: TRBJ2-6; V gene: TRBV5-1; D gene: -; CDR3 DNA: TGCGCCAGCAGCTCCAACGGGGCTGGGGCCAACGTCCTGACTTTC; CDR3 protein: CASSSNGAGANVLTF
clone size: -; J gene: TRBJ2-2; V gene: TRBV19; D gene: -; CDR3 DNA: TGTGCCAGTAGTATACCACAAGCCGTTGCGGGGACCGGGGAGCTGTTTTTT; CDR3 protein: CASSIPQAVAGTGELFF
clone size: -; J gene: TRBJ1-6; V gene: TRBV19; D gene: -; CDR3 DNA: TGTGCCAGTAGTCAAGGGGCGGGATATAATTCACCCCTCCACTTT; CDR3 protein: CASSQGAGYNSPLHF
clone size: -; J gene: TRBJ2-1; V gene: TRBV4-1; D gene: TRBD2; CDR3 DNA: TGCGCCAGCAGCCAGGCCGGGACTAGTATTGAGCAGTTCTTC; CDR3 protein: CASSQAGTSIEQFF
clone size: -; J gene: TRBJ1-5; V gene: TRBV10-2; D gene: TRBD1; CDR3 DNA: TGCGCCAGCGGACAGGGGGAGAGCAATCAGCCCCAGCATTTT; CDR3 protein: CASGQGESNQPQHF
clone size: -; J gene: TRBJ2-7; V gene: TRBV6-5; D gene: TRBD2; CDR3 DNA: TGTGCCAGCAGTTACTCGATCCGGGGGGGCTACGAGCAGTACTTC; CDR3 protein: CASSYSIRGGYEQYF
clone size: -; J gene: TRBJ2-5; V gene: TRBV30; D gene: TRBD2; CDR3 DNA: TGTGCCTGGAGCACATATACGGGGGGGCGGGTGACGCCCAGCCAAGAGACCCAGTACTTC; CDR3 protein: CAWSTYTGGRVTPSQETQYF
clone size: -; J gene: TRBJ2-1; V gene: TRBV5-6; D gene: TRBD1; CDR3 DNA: TGTGCCAGCAGCTTCTGGACAGGGTACAATGAGCAGTTCTTC; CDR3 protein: CASSFWTGYNEQFF
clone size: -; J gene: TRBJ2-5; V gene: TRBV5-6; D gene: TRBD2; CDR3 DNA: TGTGCCAGCAGCTGGACTAGCGGGGGGGAGACCCAGTACTTC; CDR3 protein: CASSWTSGGETQYF
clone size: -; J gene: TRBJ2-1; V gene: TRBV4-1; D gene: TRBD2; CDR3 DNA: TGCGCCAGCAGCCAAGATAGCGGGGGGTTGTACAATGAGCAGTTCTTC; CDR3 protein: CASSQDSGGLYNEQFF
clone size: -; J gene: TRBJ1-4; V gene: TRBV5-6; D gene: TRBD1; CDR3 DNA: TGTGCCAGCAGCTTGTTAACCACAGGGGGTAATGAAAAACTGTTTTTT; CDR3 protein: CASSLLTTGGNEKLFF
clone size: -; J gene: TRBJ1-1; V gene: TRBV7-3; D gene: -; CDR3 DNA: TGTGCCAGCAGCTTACCTGAATTGGTATGGCTAGAGACTGAAGCTTTCTTT; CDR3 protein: CASSLPELVWLETEAFF
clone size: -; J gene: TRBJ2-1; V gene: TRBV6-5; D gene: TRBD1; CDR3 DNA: TGTGCCAGCAGTTACCGAGGACAGGGGAGCATGTTCTTC; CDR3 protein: CASSYRGQGSMFF
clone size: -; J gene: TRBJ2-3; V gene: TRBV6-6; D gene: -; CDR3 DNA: TGTGCCAGCAGTTACGGGCCCGATACGCAGTATTTT; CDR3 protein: CASSYGPDTQYF
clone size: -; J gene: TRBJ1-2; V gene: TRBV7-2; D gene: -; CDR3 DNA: TGTGCCAGCAGCTTAGTAACAGGGATTGGGATCTATGGCTACACCTTC; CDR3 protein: CASSLVTGIGIYGYTF
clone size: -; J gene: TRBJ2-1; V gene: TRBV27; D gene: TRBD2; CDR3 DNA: TGTGCCAGCAGGCCATACCGTAGCCCGGGGGGGCCCCGGTATGAGCAGTTCTTC; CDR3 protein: CASRPYRSPGGPRYEQFF